A selection of T cell receptor beta chains follows, all from one sample in a study of shared clonotypes between healthy human individuals. Clones were read by immunoSEQ multiplex PCR, and TCRdb kept only the in-frame ones, dropping some. This table has roughly 2.1 million clones, under 95% appearing once. The sequenced material came from naive CD8+ T cells from PBMCs. These TCRs come from a man younger than 35 in good health. Some clones in this sample may be carry-over from other donors' samples. The CDR3 runs from the conserved cysteine through the conserved F or W. Fields, in order: J gene, clone size, D gene, V gene, CDR3 protein, CDR3 DNA. The D gene is left open where the match is weak. Some rows mark clone size as missing; the rest say once, few, many or name a class of expanded clone.

TRBJ2-1	-	TRBD1	TRBV5-1	CASSLDLGQGSYNEQFF	TGCGCCAGCAGCTTGGACCTGGGACAGGGCTCCTACAATGAGCAGTTCTTC
TRBJ2-7	-	TRBD2	TRBV13	CASSSGRTPYEQYF	TGTGCCAGCAGTAGCGGGAGGACGCCCTACGAGCAGTACTTC
TRBJ2-7	-	-	TRBV5-4	CASSDRDGDYEQYF	TGTGCCAGCAGCGACCGGGACGGGGACTACGAGCAGTACTTC
TRBJ2-3	-	-	TRBV10-3	CAIRKTGLVTDTQYF	TGTGCCATCAGAAAAACCGGACTTGTCACAGATACGCAGTATTTT
TRBJ2-7	-	TRBD2	TRBV4-1	CASSQAGTSGSVPSSYEQYF	TGCGCCAGCAGCCAAGCAGGGACTAGCGGGAGTGTCCCCAGCTCCTACGAGCAGTACTTC
TRBJ2-6	-	-	TRBV11-2	CASSGANVLTF	TGTGCCAGCAGCGGGGCCAACGTCCTGACTTTC
TRBJ1-1	-	TRBD1	TRBV7-9	CASSPGQGGTEAFF	TGTGCCAGCAGCCCCGGACAGGGCGGCACTGAAGCTTTCTTT
TRBJ2-2	-	-	TRBV28	CASSPRWGTGELFF	TGTGCCAGCAGCCCCCGATGGGGGACCGGGGAGCTGTTTTTT
TRBJ1-1	once	TRBD1	TRBV7-9	CAAGTGGLNTEAFF	TGTGCCGCTGGGACAGGGGGGCTGAACACTGAAGCTTTCTTT
TRBJ2-3	-	-	TRBV15	CATSWRGTDTQYF	TGTGCCACCAGCTGGCGAGGCACAGATACGCAGTATTTT
TRBJ1-4	-	-	TRBV7-9	CASLGGADEKLFF	TGTGCCAGCCTAGGAGGGGCGGATGAAAAACTGTTTTTT
TRBJ2-3	-	-	TRBV11-1	CASSQGGRSTQYF	TGTGCCAGCAGCCAAGGGGGGCGGTCTACGCAGTATTTT
TRBJ1-2	-	-	TRBV6-5	CASTGGLDGYTF	TGTGCCAGCACGGGGGGGCTGGATGGCTACACCTTC
TRBJ2-7	once	TRBD1	TRBV7-9	CASSLHGGQAFKPNYEQYF	TGTGCCAGCAGCCTACACGGGGGACAGGCTTTCAAGCCGAACTACGAGCAGTACTTC
TRBJ1-1	few	-	TRBV6-1	CASSPWGSTEAFF	TGTGCCAGCAGTCCTTGGGGAAGCACTGAAGCTTTCTTT
TRBJ1-4	-	-	TRBV4-1	CASSQDGIGKEYNEKLFF	TGCGCCAGCAGCCAAGATGGTATCGGAAAGGAATATAATGAAAAACTGTTTTTT
TRBJ2-1	-	TRBD2	TRBV4-1	CASSPLGLAGENEQFF	TGCGCCAGCAGCCCCCTGGGACTAGCGGGAGAGAATGAGCAGTTCTTC
TRBJ2-1	-	-	TRBV6-4	CASSSRLVPYNEQFF	TGTGCCAGCAGCTCCCGACTAGTCCCCTACAATGAGCAGTTCTTC
TRBJ1-1	-	-	TRBV29-1	CSVPEGTEAFF	TGCAGCGTTCCTGAGGGCACTGAAGCTTTCTTT
TRBJ1-1	-	-	TRBV15	CATSRGQQSMNTEAFF	TGTGCCACCAGCAGAGGGCAACAGAGCATGAACACTGAAGCTTTCTTT
TRBJ1-3	-	-	TRBV6-5	CASSARSLSGNTIYF	TGTGCCAGCAGTGCGAGGTCGCTCTCTGGAAACACCATATATTTT
TRBJ2-2	once	TRBD2	TRBV15	CATRGEMAGVNTGELFF	TGTGCCACCAGAGGAGAGATGGCGGGAGTGAATACCGGGGAGCTGTTTTTT
TRBJ1-5	-	TRBD1	TRBV11-2	CASSKQGNSNQPQHF	TGTGCCAGCAGCAAACAGGGGAATAGCAATCAGCCCCAGCATTTT
TRBJ1-3	-	-	TRBV30	CAWSVLQGNTIYF	TGTGCCTGGAGTGTACTCCAGGGAAACACCATATATTTT
TRBJ2-7	-	-	TRBV19	CASSPTGNSYEQYF	TGTGCCAGTAGTCCTACTGGCAACTCCTACGAGCAGTACTTC
TRBJ2-3	-	-	TRBV18	CASSSSGGAFTDTQYF	TGTGCCAGCTCATCCAGTGGGGGGGCTTTCACAGATACGCAGTATTTT
TRBJ2-5	-	TRBD1	TRBV10-3	CASSTADRGHRETQYF	TGTGCCAGCAGTACGGCCGACAGGGGGCATCGGGAGACCCAGTACTTC
TRBJ2-1	-	TRBD1	TRBV11-2	CASSLDYRDRGLNEQFF	TGTGCCAGCAGCTTAGATTATCGGGACAGGGGGCTCAATGAGCAGTTCTTC
TRBJ2-7	once	-	TRBV7-8	CASSLSVTGYEQYF	TGTGCCAGCAGCCTCTCCGTCACCGGGTACGAGCAGTACTTC
TRBJ1-1	-	-	TRBV6-5	CASSWGGRTEAFF	TGTGCCAGCTCATGGGGGGGCCGGACTGAAGCTTTCTTT
TRBJ2-7	-	TRBD2	TRBV7-9	CASSLTSGYEQYF	TGTGCCAGCAGCTTGACTAGCGGCTACGAGCAGTACTTC
TRBJ1-5	-	TRBD1	TRBV27	CARWDRGDNQPQHF	TGTGCCAGGTGGGACAGGGGAGACAATCAGCCCCAGCATTTT
TRBJ1-1	-	TRBD1	TRBV29-1	CSAETPTGILGTEAFF	TGCAGCGCTGAGACGCCGACAGGGATACTGGGGACTGAAGCTTTCTTT
TRBJ1-5	-	TRBD1	TRBV6-6	CASSLHHRGNQPQHF	TGTGCCAGCAGCCTACACCACAGGGGAAATCAGCCCCAGCATTTT
TRBJ2-7	-	TRBD1	TRBV4-1	CASSKPGQLYEQYF	TGCGCCAGCAGCAAACCGGGACAGCTCTACGAGCAGTACTTC
TRBJ1-4	-	-	TRBV11-2	CASSAWPTNEKLFF	TGTGCCAGCAGCGCCTGGCCAACTAATGAAAAACTGTTTTTT
TRBJ2-5	-	-	TRBV27	CASSNRDTHETQYF	TGTGCCAGCAGCAACCGGGACACCCACGAGACCCAGTACTTC
TRBJ2-7	-	TRBD2	TRBV7-6	CASSPGLAGGREQYF	TGTGCCAGCAGCCCAGGACTAGCGGGAGGACGCGAGCAGTACTTC
TRBJ2-7	-	-	TRBV27	CASSSSLAPYEQYF	TGTGCCAGCAGTTCTAGCCTAGCACCCTACGAGCAGTACTTC
TRBJ1-1	-	-	TRBV6-5	CASSYSEDMNTEAFF	TGTGCCAGCAGTTACTCGGAGGACATGAACACTGAAGCTTTCTTT
TRBJ2-5	-	-	TRBV10-2	CASSEGRGETQYF	TGCGCCAGCAGTGAGGGCCGGGGGGAGACCCAGTACTTC
TRBJ1-4	-	-	TRBV10-1	CASSPWTVEKLFF	TGCGCCAGCAGCCCTTGGACTGTTGAAAAACTGTTTTTT
TRBJ2-1	-	-	TRBV6-5	CASSFSFHNEQFF	TGTGCCAGCAGTTTCTCCTTTCACAATGAGCAGTTCTTC
TRBJ1-4	few	-	TRBV7-9	CASSRSEKLFF	TGTGCCAGCAGCCGCAGTGAAAAACTGTTTTTT
TRBJ2-5	-	-	TRBV4-2	CASSQSGFGGYQETQYF	TGTGCCAGCAGCCAATCGGGTTTCGGCGGGTACCAAGAGACCCAGTACTTC
TRBJ1-1	-	TRBD1	TRBV7-3	CASSPRTGDTEAFF	TGTGCCAGCAGTCCCCGGACAGGGGACACTGAAGCTTTCTTT
TRBJ2-3	-	-	TRBV5-1	CASSPWTLTDTQYF	TGCGCCAGCAGCCCATGGACCCTAACAGATACGCAGTATTTT
TRBJ2-6	-	-	TRBV9	CASSVGSGANVLTF	TGTGCCAGCAGCGTTGGCTCTGGGGCCAACGTCCTGACTTTC
TRBJ1-2	-	-	TRBV7-8	CASSAFASPHGYTF	TGTGCCAGCAGCGCCTTTGCCTCACCCCATGGCTACACCTTC
TRBJ2-7	-	TRBD2	TRBV5-5	CASSPIPSGGYEQYF	TGTGCCAGCAGCCCCATACCAAGCGGGGGATACGAGCAGTACTTC